Below, 20 T cell receptor beta chains from the same sample are listed, as sequenced in a study of cytomegalovirus exposure and HLA in healthy donors. PCR used 60 Vbeta primers and 13 Jbeta primers. Here immunoSEQ multiplex PCR was the method, and the copy in TCRdb shows in-frame clones only, minus some. The table lists around 190,000 clones, approximately 80% of them singletons. The sample taken for sequencing was PBMCs. Receptors originate from a woman younger than 45 in good health and CMV-seropositive.

The CDR3 coding sequence is TGCGCCAGCAGCCAAGATTGGAGAGGGGGCTACGAGCAGTACTTC. Residues: CASSQDWRGGYEQYF. This sequence joins TRBV4-3 and TRBJ2-7; maybe TRBD1 (6 bases). Germline V gene sequence: CDR1 LGHNA, CDR2 YSLEER. V was pared by 0 bases and J by 3 bases, with 12 bases between. The CDR3 has 15 residues.

The J gene is TRBJ2-7, the V gene TRBV10-2; D is perhaps TRBD2 (7 bases). The CDR3 has 13 residues. Trimming cost V 9 bases and J 0 bases, with 12 bases left between them. Germline V gene data show CDR1 as WSHSY and CDR2 as SAAADI. CDR3 sequence: CASGRGGSYEQYF. CDR3 DNA sequence: TGCGCCAGTGGGAGGGGGGGCTCCTACGAGCAGTACTTC.

V is TRBV2 and J is TRBJ1-2; the D is unclear. This CDR3 is built from 13 residues. CDR1 and CDR2 from the germline V gene are SNHLY and FYNNEI. The V end was cut by 1 base, the J end by 7 bases, with 10 bases between. The CDR3 loop is CASSEVAGGGYTF. The CDR3 DNA is TGTGCCAGCAGTGAAGTGGCGGGTGGTGGCTACACCTTC.

This clone was recorded a few times. The V call is TRBV7-9, the J call TRBJ1-4; D might be TRBD1 (5 bases). Germline V lookup: CDR1 SEHNR, CDR2 FQNEAQ (reference sequence). Trimming cost V 3 bases and J 7 bases, with 12 bases left between them. The CDR3 runs 14 residues. The CDR3 region is CASSLGRQGEKLFF. CDR3 DNA sequence: TGTGCCAGCAGCTTGGGCAGGCAGGGTGAAAAACTGTTTTTT.

This chain connects TRBV4-1 to TRBJ2-7; TRBD1 aligns across 8 bases. The junction had 4 bases not matched to a gene; V was cut back by 4 bases and J by 2 bases. CDR3 length: 14 residues. From germline, CDR1 is MGHRA and CDR2 YSYEKL. CDR3 residues: CASSPLRGPYEQYF. Here the CDR3 DNA reads TGCGCCAGCAGCCCGCTCAGGGGGCCCTACGAGCAGTACTTC.

The CDR3 nucleotides are TGTGCCAGCAGTGAAAGGGAGAGACTAGCGGGAGAAGACGAGCAGTACTTC. Its translation is CASSERERLAGEDEQYF. This chain joins TRBV2 and TRBJ2-7; TRBD2 agrees at 12 bases. The CDR3 covers 17 residues. V lost 2 bases and J lost 5; bases outside the gene matches: 10. The germline V gene has CDR1 SNHLY and CDR2 FYNNEI.

The chain joins TRBV5-1 to TRBJ2-3; D possibly corresponds to TRBD1 (5 bases). V was shortened by 2 bases and J by 2 bases, with 12 bases between the two germline ends. The germline V gene has CDR1 SGHRS and CDR2 YFSETQ. The CDR3 consists of 15 residues. DNA for the CDR3: TGCGCCAGCAGCTTCAACGACAGATACACAGATACGCAGTATTTT. This codes for CASSFNDRYTDTQYF.

The chain links TRBV5-1 to TRBJ2-1; 9 bases agree with TRBD1. Germline loops: CDR1 SGHRS, CDR2 YFSETQ. There are 15 residues in the CDR3. The V segment lost 3 bases and the J segment 5 bases; nucleotides outside the gene matches: 6. The CDR3 region is CASSSRQGVHNEQFF. CDR3 nucleotides: TGCGCCAGCAGCTCGCGACAGGGGGTTCACAATGAGCAGTTCTTC. Together with reference TRBV5-1 and TRBJ2-1, the CDR3 gives the full variable domain: KAGVTQTPRYLIKTRGQQVTLSCSPISGHRSVSWYQQTPGQGLQFLFEYFSETQRNKGNFPGRFSGRQFSNSRSEMNVSTLELGDSALYLCASSSRQGVHNEQFFGPGTRLTVL.

The chain joins TRBV28 to TRBJ2-1; 13 nucleotides line up with TRBD2. The CDR3 has 17 amino acids. CDR1 and CDR2 (germline): MDHEN, SYDVKM. The V segment lost 4 bases and the J segment 6 bases; nucleotides outside the gene matches: 9. The DNA for the CDR3 is TGTGCCAGCAGTTCAGAACTAGGACTAGCGGGAGTCAATGAGCAGTTCTTC. Amino acids: CASSSELGLAGVNEQFF.

The chain couples TRBV7-2 to TRBJ1-5; 8 positions match TRBD1. V lost 5 bases and J lost 4; bases outside the gene matches: 7. The CDR3 runs to 15 residues. CDR1 and CDR2 from the germline V gene are SGHTA and FQGNSA. CDR3 sequence (DNA): TGTGCCAGCAGCGTCAGGACAGGGCTTAATCAGCCCCAGCATTTT. Amino acids: CASSVRTGLNQPQHF.

CDR3 coding DNA: TGTGCCAGCAGCCAAGGGGGGGCCGCCCGTTGGAGGGGCTACACCTTC. Translation gives CASSQGGAARWRGYTF. The chain employs TRBV2 and TRBJ1-2, with TRBD1 as a possible D gene (6 bases). The CDR3 runs to 16 residues. Germline-derived CDR1 and CDR2 are SNHLY and FYNNEI. The V and J ends lost 6 bases and 8 bases respectively, with 25 bases between them.

This clone has a handful of counts. This chain links TRBV4-1 with TRBJ1-3, with D maybe TRBD1 (6 bases). V lost 1 base and J lost 4, with 14 bases in between. CDR1 is MGHRA and CDR2 is YSYEKL in the germline V gene. The CDR3 runs to 16 residues. For the CDR3, the DNA is TGCGCCAGCAGCCAAGCGCTAACAGGGCGAGGAAACACCATATATTTT. This translates into CASSQALTGRGNTIYF.

The chain combines TRBV29-1 with TRBJ1-2; 8 nucleotides agree with TRBD1. The CDR3 sequence is 13 residues long. The ends lost 4 bases at V and 8 bases at J; junction bases unmatched: 9. CDR1 SQVTM and CDR2 ANQGSEA come from the germline V gene. In nucleotides, the CDR3 is TGCAGCGTTGGGGGGCAGGGGGCTCGGGGCTACACCTTC. It translates to CSVGGQGARGYTF.

The chain employs TRBV21-1 and TRBJ1-1. TRBV21-1 is flagged as a pseudogene. CDR3 length equals 16 residues. CDR3 DNA sequence: TGTGCCAGCAGCACCGTTTCGAGAGTTAAGAACACTGAAGCTTTCTTT. Amino acids: CASSTVSRVKNTEAFF.

The chain couples TRBV2 to TRBJ2-1; 8 nucleotides line up with TRBD1. There are 15 residues in the CDR3. V shed 7 bases, J shed 4 bases, and the junction held 9 bases outside the gene matches. The germline V gene has CDR1 SNHLY and CDR2 FYNNEI. The CDR3 here is CASTTPGQEYNEQFF. The CDR3 nucleotides read TGTGCCAGCACGACCCCGGGACAGGAATACAATGAGCAGTTCTTC.

This clone has a single count. This sequence joins TRBV18 and TRBJ1-1, with D unresolved. Trimming removed 0 bases at V and 0 bases at J, with 8 bases between. The CDR3 has 15 amino acids. The germline V gene encodes CDR1 KGHSH and CDR2 LQKENI. CDR3 in amino acids: CASSPPEFVNTEAFF. CDR3 nucleotides: TGTGCCAGCTCACCACCGGAGTTTGTGAACACTGAAGCTTTCTTT. Drawing the rest from reference TRBV18 and TRBJ1-1, the complete variable domain is NAGVMQNPRHLVRRRGQEARLRCSPMKGHSHVYWYRQLPEEGLKFMVYLQKENIIDESGMPKERFSAEFPKEGPSILRIQQVVRGDSAAYFCASSPPEFVNTEAFFGQGTRLTVV.

The J gene is TRBJ2-7, the V gene TRBV5-4; no definite D call. Per germline, CDR1 SGHNT and CDR2 YYREEE (reference sequence). V dropped 0 bases and J dropped 0 bases, with 7 bases sitting between them. The CDR3 spans 14 residues. The DNA for the CDR3 is TGTGCCAGCAGCTTGGGACTCCCCTCCTACGAGCAGTACTTC. Amino acids: CASSLGLPSYEQYF.

This clone was picked up one time. The CDR3: CAIRPGTGPYNEQFF. In DNA form, the CDR3 reads TGTGCCATCCGACCTGGGACAGGACCCTACAATGAGCAGTTCTTC. The chain couples TRBV28 to TRBJ2-1, with 8 bases fitting TRBD1. V shed 10 bases and J 2 bases; nucleotides not matched to a gene: 10. The V gene's germline CDR1 is MDHEN and CDR2 SYDVKM. CDR3 size: 15 residues.

The chain combines TRBV15 with TRBJ2-3, with 8 bases aligning to TRBD1. Germline V gene data show CDR1 as LNHNV and CDR2 as YYDKDF (reference sequence). Losses at the gene ends were 5 bases for V and 0 bases for J; bases not matched to a gene: 7. The CDR3 contains 16 residues. The CDR3, as DNA: TGTGCCACCAGCTTGGCCAGGGGGCCTAGCACAGATACGCAGTATTTT. This translates into CATSLARGPSTDTQYF.

The chain employs TRBV19 and TRBJ2-1; a weak D match, TRBD1 (6 bases). Germline lookup yields CDR1 LNHDA and CDR2 SQIVND (reference sequence). The CDR3 runs to 14 residues. V was trimmed by 3 bases and J by 4 bases, leaving 10 bases between them. Written as DNA, the CDR3 is TGTGCCAGTAGTATCAGGGGCCGTTACAATGAGCAGTTCTTC. As protein: CASSIRGRYNEQFF.